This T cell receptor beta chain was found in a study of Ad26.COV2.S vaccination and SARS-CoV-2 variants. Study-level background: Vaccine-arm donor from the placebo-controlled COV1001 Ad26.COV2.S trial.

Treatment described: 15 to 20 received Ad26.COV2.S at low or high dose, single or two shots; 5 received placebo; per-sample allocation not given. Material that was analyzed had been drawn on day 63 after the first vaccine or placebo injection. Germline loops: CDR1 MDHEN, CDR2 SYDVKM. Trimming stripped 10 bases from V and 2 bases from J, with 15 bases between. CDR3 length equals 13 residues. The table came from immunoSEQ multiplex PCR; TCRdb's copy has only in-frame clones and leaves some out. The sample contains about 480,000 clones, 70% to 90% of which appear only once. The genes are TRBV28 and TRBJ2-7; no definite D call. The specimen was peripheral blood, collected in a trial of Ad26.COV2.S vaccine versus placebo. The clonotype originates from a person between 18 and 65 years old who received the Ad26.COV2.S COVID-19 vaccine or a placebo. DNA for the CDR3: TGTGCCACCCGGCTTTCTGGGCCCTACGAGCAGTACTTC. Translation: CATRLSGPYEQYF. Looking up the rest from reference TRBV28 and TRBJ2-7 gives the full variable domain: DVKVTQSSRYLVKRTGEKVFLECVQDMDHENMFWYRQDPGLGLRLIYFSYDVKMKEKGDIPEGYSVSREKKERFSLILESASTNQTSMYLCATRLSGPYEQYFGPGTRLTVT.